One sample yielded the 20 T cell receptor beta chains listed below, sequenced in a study of T cells after yellow fever vaccination. TCRdb passed the 5' RACE reads through MiXCR, listing each CDR3 protein once. The sample lists 250,000 to 350,000 distinct CDR3 sequences, roughly 8.7% seen once, with over 3% in the top ten. Here the sequenced sample was CD4+ T cells sorted from PBMCs, taken 5 days after the yellow fever booster vaccination. These receptor sequences come from a man aged 18 to 30 who received the YFV17D yellow fever vaccine.

This chain links TRBV2 with TRBJ2-2; tentative D call: TRBD1 (5 bases). In germline, CDR1 is SNHLY, CDR2 FYNNEI. Trimming stripped 2 bases from V and 4 bases from J, with 17 bases between. The CDR3 spans 17 residues. CDR3 amino acids: CASSERGSRTLTGELFF. CDR3 DNA sequence: TGTGCCAGCAGTGAAAGGGGCAGCCGAACCCTCACCGGGGAGCTGTTTTTT.

The chain recombines TRBV11-2 with TRBJ1-6, with a possible D match to TRBD1 (5 bases). This CDR3 has 15 residues. Trimming left V 3 bases short and J 6 bases short, with 12 bases between. Germline lookup yields CDR1 SGHAT and CDR2 FQNNGV. CDR3 bases: TGTGCCAGCAGCTTTAGGGGACGGATTAATTCACCCCTCCACTTT. It codes for CASSFRGRINSPLHF. The full variable domain, its missing parts supplied by reference TRBV11-2 and TRBJ1-6, is EAGVAQSPRYKIIEKRQSVAFWCNPISGHATLYWYQQILGQGPKLLIQFQNNGVVDDSQLPKDRFSAERLKGVDSTLKIQPAKLEDSAVYLCASSFRGRINSPLHFGNGTRLTVT.

The table lists this clonotype with many counts. V usage is TRBV7-9 and J usage is TRBJ2-3; no reliable D call. V was cut by 7 bases and J by 2 bases, with 10 bases left in between. CDR3 length: 13 amino acids. Germline CDR1 and CDR2: SEHNR and FQNEAQ (reference sequence). The CDR3 here is CASTTHHTDTQYF. CDR3 DNA sequence: TGTGCCAGCACCACCCACCACACAGATACGCAGTATTTT.

This chain joins TRBV11-2 and TRBJ2-5, with 7 bases identical to TRBD1. CDR1 and CDR2 from the germline V gene are SGHAT and FQNNGV. The CDR3 sequence is 14 residues long. J gave up 3 bases and V 3 bases, and 4 bases lay outside the gene matches. The CDR3 sequence: CASSLGTVKETQYF. CDR3 bases: TGTGCCAGCAGCTTGGGGACAGTTAAAGAGACCCAGTACTTC.

This clonotype appeared a few times. The chain uses TRBV4-3 and TRBJ2-5; no definite D call. This CDR3 spans 15 amino acids. Looked up from germline, CDR1 is LGHNA and CDR2 is YSLEER. V was pared by 4 bases and J by 1 base, with 13 bases between. The CDR3 loop is CASSPAPVTQETQYF. The CDR3, as DNA: TGCGCCAGCAGCCCAGCCCCGGTAACCCAAGAGACCCAGTACTTC.

The CDR3 sequence: CSVGLGVYNEQFF. CDR3 nucleotides: TGCAGCGTGGGACTAGGAGTCTACAATGAGCAGTTCTTC. The V and J genes are TRBV29-1 and TRBJ2-1; 8 bases fit TRBD2. This CDR3 contains 13 residues. V lost 6 bases, J lost 3 bases, and 4 bases stayed unmatched. CDR1 and CDR2 (germline): SQVTM, ANQGSEA.

This clonotype occurred a few times. This rearrangement joins TRBV5-1 to TRBJ1-1; 9 bases match TRBD1. V lost 3 bases and J lost 1; bases outside the gene matches: 1. CDR1 SGHRS and CDR2 YFSETQ come from the germline V gene. The CDR3 contains 14 residues. The CDR3 loop reads CASSSDRGNTEAFF. The DNA for the CDR3 is TGCGCCAGCAGCTCGGACAGGGGGAACACTGAAGCTTTCTTT.

The chain has TRBV20-1 and TRBJ1-2; the D is unclear. Germline lookup yields CDR1 DFQATT and CDR2 SNEGSKA (reference sequence). CDR3 length: 11 residues. Here the CDR3 reads CSEKLRGGYTF. The CDR3, as DNA: TGCAGCGAGAAATTACGGGGTGGCTACACCTTC.

The chain links TRBV7-3 to TRBJ1-1, with D uncertain. The CDR3 is 16 residues long. V was clipped by 0 bases and J by 2 bases, with 13 bases between them. CDR1 and CDR2 (germline): SGHTA, FQGTGA. CDR3 in amino acids: CASSLTFDGENTEAFF. The CDR3 nucleotides are TGTGCCAGCAGCTTAACTTTTGACGGAGAAAACACTGAAGCTTTCTTT. Combining the CDR3 with reference TRBV7-3 and TRBJ1-1 gives the whole variable domain GAGVSQTPSNKVTEKGKYVELRCDPISGHTALYWYRQSLGQGPEFLIYFQGTGAADDSGLPNDRFFAVRPEGSVSTLKIQRTERGDSAVYLCASSLTFDGENTEAFFGQGTRLTVV.

In nucleotides, the CDR3 is TGCGCCAGCCGACAGGGTCGCTCTGGAAACACCATATATTTT. Translating it yields CASRQGRSGNTIYF. The gene calls are TRBV5-1 and TRBJ1-3; the match to TRBD1 covers 7 bases. This CDR3 spans 14 amino acids. Germline V gene lookup returns CDR1 SGHRS and CDR2 YFSETQ. The trim removed 7 bases at V and 0 bases at J, leaving 4 bases unmatched.

There are many counts of this clonotype. The chain links TRBV6-2 or TRBV6-3 to TRBJ2-2; D unclear. Trimming took 6 bases from V and 0 from J, leaving 14 bases between them. This CDR3 contains 16 residues. CDR1 and CDR2 (germline): MNHEY, SVGEGT. CDR3 loop: CASRGLFSPNTGELFF. The DNA for the CDR3 is TGTGCCAGCAGAGGGCTTTTTTCTCCGAACACCGGGGAGCTGTTTTTT.

This clonotype has more than one count but fewer than ten. The gene calls are TRBV5-1 and TRBJ1-2; a weak D match, TRBD1 (5 bases). The CDR3 totals 16 residues. Trimming took 0 bases from V and 8 from J, leaving 20 bases between them. Germline CDR1 is SGHRS and CDR2 is YFSETQ. CDR3 in amino acids: CASSLDGITQGWGYTF. The CDR3 DNA follows: TGCGCCAGCAGCTTGGACGGGATAACTCAGGGCTGGGGCTACACCTTC.

This clonotype has just a few counts. This chain connects TRBV6-2 or TRBV6-3 to TRBJ1-5; D is undetermined. The CDR3 is 12 amino acids. With 6 bases removed from V and 6 bases from J, the gap between germline ends came to 9 bases. CDR1 is MNHEY and CDR2 is SVGEGT in the germline V gene. CDR3 DNA: TGTGCCAGCAGGGACCCGACTCAGCCCCAGCATTTT. Translated: CASRDPTQPQHF.

This rearrangement joins TRBV20-1 to TRBJ1-3; D is possibly TRBD1 (5 bases). This CDR3 region has 15 residues. V shed 0 bases and J shed 2 bases, with 11 bases lying between them. Germline V gene data show CDR1 as DFQATT and CDR2 as SNEGSKA (reference sequence). The CDR3 is CSARDFRGTGNTIYF. In DNA form, the CDR3 reads TGCAGTGCTAGAGATTTTAGGGGAACTGGAAACACCATATATTTT.

The rearrangement joins TRBV6-5 to TRBJ2-1; D remains ambiguous. V was trimmed by 6 bases and J by 2 bases, leaving 8 bases between them. Germline CDR1 reads MNHEY; CDR2 reads SVGAGI. This CDR3 comprises 13 residues. The CDR3 nucleotides read TGTGCCAGCAGAAAGACCACCTACAATGAGCAGTTCTTC. It translates to CASRKTTYNEQFF.

This clonotype was recorded a few times. V is TRBV7-9 and J is TRBJ2-7, with D possibly being TRBD1 (5 bases). Germline V gene lookup returns CDR1 SEHNR and CDR2 FQNEAQ (reference sequence). Trimming shortened V by 5 bases and J by 9 bases, and 14 bases separated the two germline ends. The CDR3 length is 12 residues. CDR3 nucleotides: TGTGCCAGCAGCCACGACGATCAGGGGCAGTACGTC. Amino acid sequence: CASSHDDQGQYV.

This clonotype was observed a few times. The V call is TRBV20-1, the J call TRBJ2-3; D is uncertain. The CDR3 covers 13 residues. Germline V gene sequence: CDR1 DFQATT, CDR2 SNEGSKA (reference sequence). Trimming stripped 1 base from V and 5 bases from J, with 10 bases between. The CDR3 DNA follows: TGCAGTGCTAGAGGTACCCCCGGAGATACGCAGTATTTT. Protein: CSARGTPGDTQYF.

This CDR3 reads CASLVEDTQYF. In DNA, the CDR3 is TGTGCCAGCCTGGTGGAGGATACGCAGTATTTT. The rearrangement uses TRBV6-6 and TRBJ2-3; D not certain. The CDR3 covers 11 residues. Germline V gene data show CDR1 as MNHNY and CDR2 as SVGAGI (reference sequence). The V and J ends lost 8 bases and 6 bases respectively, with 9 bases between them.

This clonotype was picked up a small number of times. V usage is TRBV5-6 and J usage is TRBJ1-2; TRBD1 matches 9 bases. The CDR3 extends over 14 amino acids. Germline V gene sequence: CDR1 SGHDT, CDR2 YYEEEE. V was pared by 2 bases and J by 6 bases, with 5 bases of the junction left unmatched. The CDR3 protein is CASSFRDRVHGYTF. In DNA form, the CDR3 reads TGTGCCAGCAGCTTCCGGGACAGGGTTCATGGCTACACCTTC.

This chain links TRBV7-2 with TRBJ1-3; the D gene is possibly TRBD1 (5 bases). V shed 8 bases and J shed 1 base, with 15 bases lying between them. Germline lookup yields CDR1 SGHTA and CDR2 FQGNSA. The CDR3 covers 15 residues. The CDR3 sequence is CASGDRGHSGNTIYF. DNA for the CDR3: TGTGCCAGCGGGGACCGCGGACATTCTGGAAACACCATATATTTT.